The rows below give T cell receptor beta chains drawn from one sample of a study of blood T cell repertoires in COVID-19. The table came from immunoSEQ multiplex PCR; TCRdb's copy has only in-frame clones and leaves some out. Counted here are approximately 70,000 clones, more than 70% occurring once; the ten biggest clones make up 1.1% to 1.5%. The sample taken for sequencing was peripheral blood. These receptors all stem from a human donor in a cohort sampled during active COVID-19. The CDR3 runs from the conserved cysteine through the conserved F or W. Each record gives: J gene, clone size, CDR3 length, V gene, CDR3 protein. The listing skips clone size in some rows; elsewhere it reads once, few, many or a size class.

TRBJ1-2 . 16 TRBV27 CASSFSGRIRNYGYTF
TRBJ2-7 once 17 TRBV4-1 CASSQGSGTRVSYEQYF
TRBJ2-3 few 14 TRBV19 CASSMQGGVDTQYF
TRBJ1-1 . 14 TRBV11-3 CASSQTGGITEAFF
TRBJ1-4 . 16 TRBV5-5 CASSALRGGRNEKLFF
TRBJ2-1 . 11 TRBV11-2 CASSFGAEQFF
TRBJ1-2 few 14 TRBV4-1 CASSQDRGRHGYTF
TRBJ1-2 . 16 TRBV7-9 CASSLGAGGIHYGYTF
TRBJ2-1 . 12 TRBV12-3/TRBV12-4 CASSPHMNEQFF
TRBJ2-1 . 16 TRBV28 CASRPPPGGAYNEQFF
TRBJ2-5 . 12 TRBV24-1 CATSDLKGAQYF
TRBJ2-3 once 15 TRBV5-1 CASSLETSVSDTQYF
TRBJ2-2 once 16 TRBV20-1 CSASAASGFYTGELFF
TRBJ2-2 . 16 TRBV7-6 CASSLVASGRAGELFF
TRBJ2-7 once 16 TRBV10-3 CAISEGIGRSSYEQYF
TRBJ2-5 . 14 TRBV7-9 CASSLLRGQETQYF
TRBJ2-3 . 18 TRBV9 CASSVDLGQGNPTDTQYF
TRBJ2-5 . 17 TRBV29-1 CSVAGGREYRSQETQYF
TRBJ2-3 once 14 TRBV10-3 CAISGAGSGDTQYF
TRBJ2-7 . 12 TRBV6-6 CASRDRSYEQYF
TRBJ2-5 . 15 TRBV3-1/TRBV3-2 CASSQVGLGEETQYF
TRBJ2-3 . 15 TRBV12-5 CASGPGQGREDTQYF
TRBJ1-5 . 15 TRBV5-1 CASSLDGQGNQPQHF
TRBJ2-3 . 15 TRBV5-1 CASSQTGGGTDTQYF